A single sample gave rise to the 32 T cell receptor beta chains below, sequenced in a study of tumor and adjacent non-tumor tissue in lung cancer. The library came from three nested PCR rounds adapted from ARM-PCR protocols. TCRdb re-analysed the multiplex PCR reads in MiXCR, keeping a single row per CDR3 protein. Among 220,000 or so distinct CDR3 sequences listed, 70% to 75% were seen once. No cell sorting was done before RNA was extracted from the tissue. Material: lung tumor tissue. These TCRs come from a man in his fifties or sixties with non-small cell lung cancer.

This chain links TRBV5-6 with TRBJ2-5; D gene uncertain. This CDR3 contains 17 residues. Germline CDR1 reads SGHDT; CDR2 reads YYEEEE. V dropped 5 bases and J dropped 5 bases, with 25 bases sitting between them. This CDR3 reads CASRSVAGSRIVETQYF. CDR3 DNA: TGTGCCAGCAGATCCGTAGCAGGCAGTAGAATCGTGGAGACCCAGTACTTC.

This clonotype was observed a handful of times. A much larger clone differs by one base, so this may be a read error. The J gene is TRBJ2-1, the V gene TRBV6-5; 9 nucleotides line up with TRBD2. Germline lookup yields CDR1 MNHEY and CDR2 SVGAGI. The CDR3 contains 18 residues. The CDR3 spells CANSYRPSGIKSYNEQFF. The DNA of the CDR3 is TGTGCCAACAGTTATAGACCTAGCGGGATAAAATCCTACAATGAGCAGTTCTTC.

This clonotype was counted at least ten times. This chain joins TRBV20-1 and TRBJ1-5; TRBD1 is a possible D gene (5 bases). The CDR3 is made up of 14 amino acids. In germline, CDR1 is DFQATT, CDR2 SNEGSKA (reference sequence). Trimming took 3 bases from V and 2 from J, leaving 11 bases between them. CDR3 in amino acids: CSARYGGGNQPQHF. The CDR3 DNA reads as TGCAGTGCTAGGTACGGGGGGGGCAATCAGCCCCAGCATTTT.

Of note for this clonotype: A much larger clone lies a single base off, so this may be a read error. V is TRBV5-5 and J is TRBJ1-6, with D possibly matching TRBD1 (5 bases). The germline V gene has CDR1 SGHKS and CDR2 YYEKEE (reference sequence). CDR3 length: 13 residues. CDR3 nucleotide sequence: TGTGCCAGCAGCTTGGGACAGAATTCACCCTTCCACTTT. Protein: CASSLGQNSPFHF.

This clonotype has a single count. The chain couples TRBV24-1 to TRBJ1-3; a weak D match, TRBD1 (6 bases). Per germline, CDR1 KGHDR and CDR2 SFDVKD. The CDR3 runs 15 residues. V was clipped by 4 bases and J by 4 bases, with 13 bases between them. CDR3 coding DNA: TGTGCCACCAGTGACCGTCGCAGGGGAGGAAACACCATATATTTT. Its translation: CATSDRRRGGNTIYF.

This clonotype was observed many times. The chain links TRBV6-1 to TRBJ1-1; TRBD1 might be the D (6 bases). Trimming cost V 4 bases and J 2 bases, with 8 bases left between them. The CDR3 runs to 13 residues. The germline gives CDR1 MNHNS, CDR2 SASEGT. CDR3 sequence reads: CASSGQDNTEAFF. CDR3 sequence (DNA): TGTGCCAGCAGTGGACAGGACAACACTGAAGCTTTCTTT.

A note on this clonotype: The junction departs from germline at one end; a sequencing error may be responsible. The V gene is TRBV6-6, the J gene TRBJ2-2; 10 nucleotides agree with TRBD2. There are 15 residues in the CDR3. The germline V gene encodes CDR1 MNHNY and CDR2 SVGAGI (reference sequence). The CDR3 DNA is TGTACCAGCAGCTCTAGCGGGAGAGACACCGGGGAGCTGTTTTTT. It codes for CTSSSSGRDTGELFF.

Comments on this clonotype: A junction boundary mismatches the germline segment, possibly from a read error. The V and J genes are TRBV20-1 and TRBJ1-5; D unresolved. CDR1 DFQATT and CDR2 SNEGSKA come from the germline V gene (reference sequence). The CDR3 is made up of 15 amino acids. CDR3 sequence: CNARVGLYSNQPQHF. The CDR3 DNA follows: TGCAATGCTAGGGTAGGGCTCTACAGCAATCAGCCCCAGCATTTT.

About this clonotype itself: One end of the junction varies from germline; a read error may be responsible. The chain uses TRBV5-1 and TRBJ2-2, with D perhaps being TRBD1 or TRBD2 (5 bases each). CDR3 length equals 14 residues. Germline CDR1 SGHRS, CDR2 YFSETQ. The DNA for the CDR3 is TGCGCCAGCAGCTTGGGCAGGGCCACTGGGGAGATGTTTTTT. Residues: CASSLGRATGEMFF.

Note on this clonotype: Since the CDR3 does not end with the conserved phenylalanine or tryptophan, this likely comes from a read error. Because the CDR3's place on the DNA is in doubt, the DNA is left out and the CDR3 is given as listed by TCRdb. The chain carries TRBV20-1 and TRBJ2-7; the DNA was not compared with TRBD2, the D call given in the table. The CDR3 has 17 residues if both end residues are counted. Germline V gives CDR1 DFQATT, CDR2 SNEGSKA (reference sequence). The chain's CDR3 is CSASTPSPCGRRYEQYL.

The CDR3 loop reads CSGSKGSTDTQYF. CDR3 coding DNA: TGCAGCGGTTCAAAAGGTAGCACAGATACGCAGTATTTT. The chain recombines TRBV29-1 with TRBJ2-3; D gene unclear. The V end was cut by 7 bases, the J end by 0 bases, with 11 bases between. The CDR3 sequence is 13 residues long. Looked up from germline, CDR1 is SQVTM and CDR2 is ANQGSEA.

Only a few counts were recorded for this clonotype. This may stem from a read error, because a much larger clone lies one nucleotide away. The rearrangement links TRBV11-3 to TRBJ2-6; no clear D. In germline, CDR1 is SGHNT, CDR2 YENEEA. This CDR3 has 15 residues. CDR3 protein: CAGSPIITGANVLTF. CDR3 sequence (DNA): TGTGCCGGCAGCCCAATTATAACTGGGGCCAACGTCCTGACTTTC.

This clonotype was counted between two and nine times. J is TRBJ1-1 and V is TRBV5-5; 7 bases align to TRBD1. Germline CDR1 reads SGHKS; CDR2 reads YYEKEE (reference sequence). J gave up 3 bases and V 3 bases, and 2 bases lay outside the gene matches. The CDR3 runs to 13 residues. For the CDR3, the DNA is TGTGCCAGCAGCTCTCAGGGGGACACTGAAGCTTTCTTT. It encodes CASSSQGDTEAFF.

On this clonotype itself: The CDR3 ends on some other residue instead of the conserved phenylalanine or tryptophan, so this is likely a read error. The rearrangement uses TRBV6-5 and TRBJ2-7; TRBD1 is a possible D gene (6 bases). Trimming removed 9 bases from V and 2 bases from J, with 20 bases in between. Germline loops: CDR1 MNHEY, CDR2 SVGAGI. The CDR3 is 15 residues long. DNA of the CDR3: TGTGCCAGAAGCTCCGACAGGCTTACTACCTACGAGCAGTACATC. This translates into CARSSDRLTTYEQYI.

Note on this clonotype: A much larger clone lies a single base off, so this may be a read error. The CDR3 reads CSAIRLAAGYNEQLF. The CDR3 region has the DNA TGCAGTGCTATAAGACTAGCGGCAGGATACAATGAGCAGTTATTC. The chain carries TRBV20-1 and TRBJ2-1; 9 positions match TRBD2. There are 15 residues in the CDR3. Germline V gene lookup returns CDR1 DFQATT and CDR2 SNEGSKA (reference sequence).

As to this clonotype: An end of the junction differs from the germline gene, which may be a read error. The V and J genes are TRBV4-3 and TRBJ2-1; perhaps TRBD2 as D (6 bases). CDR1 is LGHNA and CDR2 is YSLEER in the germline V gene. This CDR3 is 17 amino acids long. CDR3 sequence: CANSQEPEGGIRNEQFF. The CDR3 DNA reads as TGTGCCAACAGCCAAGAACCGGAGGGCGGGATAAGAAATGAGCAGTTCTTC.

V usage is TRBV5-4 and J usage is TRBJ1-2; TRBD1 aligns across 8 bases. Trimming took 7 bases from V and 4 from J; bases not matched to a gene: 9. Germline CDR1 SGHNT, CDR2 YYREEE (reference sequence). The CDR3 is made up of 14 amino acids. The CDR3 here is CASCSQGAGYGYTF. CDR3 coding DNA: TGTGCCAGCTGCTCTCAGGGGGCTGGCTATGGCTACACCTTC. The full variable domain, in which reference TRBV5-4 and TRBJ1-2 provide the parts outside the CDR3, is ETGVTQSPTHLIKTRGQQVTLRCSSQSGHNTVSWYQQALGQGPQFIFQYYREEENGRGNFPPRFSGLQFPNYSSELNVNALELDDSALYLCASCSQGAGYGYTFGSGTRLTVV.

As regards this clonotype: At one of its ends the junction is not consistent with the germline gene, which may arise from a read error. The V call is TRBV11-3, the J call TRBJ2-1; TRBD2 matches 11 bases. From germline, CDR1 is SGHNT and CDR2 YENEEA. The CDR3 spans 15 residues. CDR3 sequence reads: CASSSLAGGFNEQFF. In nucleotides, the CDR3 is TGTGCCAGCAGCTCCCTAGCGGGAGGTTTCAATGAGCAATTCTTC. Complete variable domain (other parts from reference TRBV11-3 and TRBJ2-1): EAGVVQSPRYKIIEKKQPVAFWCNPISGHNTLYWYLQNLGQGPELLIRYENEEAVDDSQLPKDRFSAERLKGVDSTLKIQPAELGDSAVYLCASSSLAGGFNEQFFGPGTRLTVL.

This clonotype was seen only once. This chain joins TRBV6-6 and TRBJ1-2, with D hard to call. This CDR3 spans 12 amino acids. Germline lookup yields CDR1 MNHNY and CDR2 SVGAGI (reference sequence). V lost 4 bases to trimming and J lost 8 bases, with 11 bases between them. CDR3 nucleotide sequence: TGTGCCAGCAGTTCTCAGTGGCGAGGCTACACCTTC. This gives the protein CASSSQWRGYTF.

On this clonotype: This could be a read error, since a much larger clone is one nucleotide away. Written as DNA, the CDR3 is TGCAGCGTTGAAGAATGGGAGGGGGCGAGAGGTACGCAGTATTTT. It specifies CSVEEWEGARGTQYF. The chain couples TRBV29-1 to TRBJ2-3; D is possibly TRBD1 or TRBD2 (7 bases each). The germline V gene has CDR1 SQVTM and CDR2 ANQGSEA. With 0 bases removed from V and 8 bases from J, the gap between germline ends came to 18 bases. The CDR3 is made up of 15 amino acids.

Remarks on this clonotype: A much bigger clone sits one base away, suggesting this may be a read error. This chain links TRBV20-1 with TRBJ1-1; D is unresolved. The CDR3 extends over 14 amino acids. Germline CDR1 and CDR2: DFQATT and SNEGSKA (reference sequence). The CDR3 sequence: CSALGMVGRTEALF. As DNA, the CDR3 is TGCAGTGCTTTAGGAATGGTGGGTAGGACTGAAGCTTTATTT.

Concerning this clonotype itself: The missing conserved phenylalanine or tryptophan at the end of this CDR3 makes a read error likely. This sequence joins TRBV11-2 and TRBJ1-1, with D possibly matching TRBD1 (6 bases). The germline gives CDR1 SGHAT, CDR2 FQNNGV. The CDR3 contains 13 residues. V gave up 5 bases and J gave up 9 bases, with 16 bases separating them. The CDR3 loop reads CASSLDRQAQAFS. CDR3 nucleotide sequence: TGTGCCAGCAGCCTCGACCGACAGGCTCAAGCTTTCTCT.

Notes on this clonotype: One junction end does not reproduce the germline sequence, and a read error may be involved. The rearrangement uses TRBV29-1 and TRBJ1-5; TRBD1 might be the D (5 bases). This CDR3 is built from 14 residues. The germline V gene encodes CDR1 SQVTM and CDR2 ANQGSEA. The CDR3 DNA sequence: TGCACCGTTGAAGGCGGGGGAGTAAATCAGCCCCAGCATTTT. Protein sequence: CTVEGGGVNQPQHF.

On this clonotype: This may be a read error: a much more frequent sequence differs by one nucleotide. The chain employs TRBV5-4 and TRBJ2-7; perhaps TRBD2 as D (5 bases). This CDR3 is built from 15 residues. V dropped 1 base and J dropped 1 base, with 12 bases sitting between them. From germline, CDR1 is SGHNT and CDR2 YYREEE (reference sequence). CDR3 protein: CASSLTGVGSYEQYF. Written as DNA, the CDR3 is TGTGCCAGCAGCTTGACCGGGGTTGGATCCTACGAGCAGTACTTC.

This sequence joins TRBV28 and TRBJ2-3; D is perhaps TRBD2 (6 bases). From germline, CDR1 is MDHEN and CDR2 SYDVKM. V gave up 4 bases and J gave up 0 bases, with 11 bases separating them. The CDR3 consists of 15 residues. CDR3 DNA sequence: TGTGCCAGCAGTTATAGCGGAACTAGCACAGATACGCAGTATTTT. Protein sequence: CASSYSGTSTDTQYF.

V gene TRBV30 combines with J gene TRBJ1-2, with TRBD1 identical over 7 bases. The CDR3 is 13 amino acids. The V gene's germline CDR1 is GTSNPN and CDR2 SVGIG (reference sequence). J was trimmed by 4 bases and V by 3 bases; bases with no gene match: 5. The CDR3 DNA reads as TGTGCCTGGAGGTGGCAGGGGGGCTATGGCTACACCTTC. Translation: CAWRWQGGYGYTF. The whole variable domain, filled in from reference TRBV30 and TRBJ1-2, reads SQTIHQWPATLVQPVGSPLSLECTVEGTSNPNLYWYRQAAGRGLQLLFYSVGIGQISSEVPQNLSASRPQDRQFILSSKKLLLSDSGFYLCAWRWQGGYGYTFGSGTRLTVV.

Comment on this clonotype: A junction boundary mismatches the germline segment, possibly from a read error. V is TRBV11-3 and J is TRBJ2-1, with no clear D. The CDR3 extends over 13 amino acids. From germline, CDR1 is SGHNT and CDR2 YENEEA. The CDR3 is CASRISSYNEQFF. As DNA, the CDR3 is TGTGCCAGCAGGATTAGCTCCTACAACGAGCAGTTCTTC.

Comment on this clonotype: A much larger clone sits a single nucleotide away, making a read error possible. In nucleotides, the CDR3 is TGCAGTGCTAGACGACATGGTGTTAGCAATCAGCCCCAGCATTTT. Protein sequence: CSARRHGVSNQPQHF. The rearrangement links TRBV20-1 to TRBJ1-5; no clear D gene. V lost 2 bases to trimming and J lost 0 bases, with 11 bases between them. CDR3 size: 15 residues. Looked up from germline, CDR1 is DFQATT and CDR2 is SNEGSKA (reference sequence).

The chain is built from TRBV29-1 and TRBJ1-2, with no clear D. Per the germline V gene, CDR1 is SQVTM and CDR2 is ANQGSEA. V lost 8 bases to trimming and J lost 8 bases, with 18 bases between them. CDR3 length: 12 residues. The CDR3 spells CSFGEGAIGYTF. In nucleotides, the CDR3 is TGCAGCTTTGGAGAGGGTGCGATAGGCTACACCTTC. Full variable domain (missing parts from reference TRBV29-1 and TRBJ1-2): SAVISQKPSRDICQRGTSLTIQCQVDSQVTMMFWYRQQPGQSLTLIATANQGSEATYESGFVIDKFPISRPNLTFSTLTVSNMSPEDSSIYLCSFGEGAIGYTFGSGTRLTVV.

This clonotype was seen a few times. The J gene is TRBJ2-5, the V gene TRBV4-1; D call uncertain. This CDR3 spans 16 amino acids. From germline, CDR1 is MGHRA and CDR2 YSYEKL. V was trimmed by 0 bases and J by 1 base, leaving 12 bases between them. Here the CDR3 DNA reads TGCGCCAGCAGCCAAGAGTTTGGGTGGGGCCAAGAGACCCAGTACTTC. It translates to CASSQEFGWGQETQYF.

The chain uses TRBV4-1 and TRBJ2-7; a weak D match, TRBD2 (6 bases). The DNA end is more similar to TRBJ2-1, so the J call may be wrong. The CDR3 loop spans 15 amino acids. The germline gives CDR1 MGHRA, CDR2 YSYEKL. This CDR3 is CASRQAGTGKHEQFF. Here the CDR3 DNA reads TGCGCCAGCAGACAGGCCGGGACTGGGAAGCACGAGCAGTTCTTC.

A note on this clonotype: This sequence may be a read error, since a much larger clone differs from it by one base. The chain uses TRBV11-3 and TRBJ2-7, with D possibly TRBD1 on 5 matching bases. This CDR3 is 17 amino acids long. V lost 0 bases and J 2 bases, leaving 17 bases between the germline ends. Germline CDR1 reads SGHNT; CDR2 reads YENEEA. CDR3 protein: CASSLDRGFSGTYEQYF. CDR3 nucleotides: TGTGCCAGCAGCTTAGATAGGGGATTTTCCGGAACCTACGAGCAGTACTTC.